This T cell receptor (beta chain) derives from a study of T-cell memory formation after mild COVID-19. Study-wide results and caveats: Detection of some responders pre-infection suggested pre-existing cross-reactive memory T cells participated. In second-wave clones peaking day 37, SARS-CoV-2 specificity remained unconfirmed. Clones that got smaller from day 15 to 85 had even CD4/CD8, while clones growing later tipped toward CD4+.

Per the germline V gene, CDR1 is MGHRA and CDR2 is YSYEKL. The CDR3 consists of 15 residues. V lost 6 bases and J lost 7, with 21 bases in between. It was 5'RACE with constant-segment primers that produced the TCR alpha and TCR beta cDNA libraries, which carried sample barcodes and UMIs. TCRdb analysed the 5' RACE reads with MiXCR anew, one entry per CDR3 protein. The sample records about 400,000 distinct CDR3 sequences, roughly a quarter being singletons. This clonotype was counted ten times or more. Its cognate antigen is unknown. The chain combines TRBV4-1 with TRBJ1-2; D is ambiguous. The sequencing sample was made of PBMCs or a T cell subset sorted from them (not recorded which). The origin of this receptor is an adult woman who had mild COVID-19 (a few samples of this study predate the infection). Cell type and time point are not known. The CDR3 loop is CASRLTGTSRLGYTF. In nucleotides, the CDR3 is TGCGCCAGCAGGTTGACGGGTACTAGTCGTCTTGGCTACACCTTC.